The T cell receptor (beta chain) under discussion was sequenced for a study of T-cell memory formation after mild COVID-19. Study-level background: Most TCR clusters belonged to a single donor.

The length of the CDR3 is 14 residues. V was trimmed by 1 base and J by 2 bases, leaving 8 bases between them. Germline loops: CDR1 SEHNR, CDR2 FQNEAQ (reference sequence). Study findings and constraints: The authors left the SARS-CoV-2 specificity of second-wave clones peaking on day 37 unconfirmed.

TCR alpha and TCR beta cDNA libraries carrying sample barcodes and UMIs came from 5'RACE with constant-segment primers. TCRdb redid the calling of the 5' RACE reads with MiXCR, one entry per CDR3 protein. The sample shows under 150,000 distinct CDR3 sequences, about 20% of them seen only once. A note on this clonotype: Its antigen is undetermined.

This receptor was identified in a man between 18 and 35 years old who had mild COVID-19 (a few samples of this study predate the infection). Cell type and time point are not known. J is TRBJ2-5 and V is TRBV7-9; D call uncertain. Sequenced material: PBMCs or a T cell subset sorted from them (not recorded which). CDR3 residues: CASSLEFPQETQYF. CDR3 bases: TGTGCCAGCAGCTTAGAATTCCCGCAAGAGACCCAGTACTTC.